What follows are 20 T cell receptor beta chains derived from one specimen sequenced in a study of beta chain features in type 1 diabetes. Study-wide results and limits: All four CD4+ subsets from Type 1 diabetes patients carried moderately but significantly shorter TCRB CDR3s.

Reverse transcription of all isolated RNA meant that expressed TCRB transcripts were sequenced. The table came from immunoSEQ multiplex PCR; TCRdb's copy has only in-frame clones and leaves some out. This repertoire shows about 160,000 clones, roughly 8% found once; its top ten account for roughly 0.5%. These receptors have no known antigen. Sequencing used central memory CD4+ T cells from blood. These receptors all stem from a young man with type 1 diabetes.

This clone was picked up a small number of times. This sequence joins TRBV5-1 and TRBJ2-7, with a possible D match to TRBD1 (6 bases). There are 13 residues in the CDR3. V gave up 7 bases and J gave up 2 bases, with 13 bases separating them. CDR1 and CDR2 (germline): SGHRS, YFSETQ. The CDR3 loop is CASGKTGPYEQYF. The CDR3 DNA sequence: TGCGCCAGCGGGAAGACAGGCCCCTACGAGCAGTACTTC.

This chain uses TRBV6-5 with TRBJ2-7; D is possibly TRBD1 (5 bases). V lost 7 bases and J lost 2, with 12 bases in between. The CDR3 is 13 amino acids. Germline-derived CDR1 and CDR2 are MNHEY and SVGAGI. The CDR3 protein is CASTSDRTYEQYF. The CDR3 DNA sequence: TGTGCCAGCACCTCCGACAGAACCTACGAGCAGTACTTC.

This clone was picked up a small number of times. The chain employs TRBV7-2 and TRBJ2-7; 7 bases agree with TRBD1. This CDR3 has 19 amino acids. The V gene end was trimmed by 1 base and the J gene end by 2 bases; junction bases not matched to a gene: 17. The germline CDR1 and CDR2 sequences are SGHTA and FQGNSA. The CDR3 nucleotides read TGTGCCAGCAGCTTAGTTGCTCAGGACAGGCGCGATGCCCCCTACGAGCAGTACTTC. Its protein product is CASSLVAQDRRDAPYEQYF.

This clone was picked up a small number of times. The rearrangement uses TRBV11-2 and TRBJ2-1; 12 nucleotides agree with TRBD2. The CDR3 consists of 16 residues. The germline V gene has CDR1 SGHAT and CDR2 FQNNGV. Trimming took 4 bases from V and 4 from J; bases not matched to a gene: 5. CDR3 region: CASSSPSGGGYNEQFF. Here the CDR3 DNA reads TGTGCCAGCAGCTCCCCTAGCGGGGGGGGTTACAATGAGCAGTTCTTC.

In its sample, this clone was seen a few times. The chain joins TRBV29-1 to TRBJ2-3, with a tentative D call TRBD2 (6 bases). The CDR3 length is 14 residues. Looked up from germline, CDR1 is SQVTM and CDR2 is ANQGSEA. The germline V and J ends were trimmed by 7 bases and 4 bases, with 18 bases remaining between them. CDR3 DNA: TGCAGCGCGGGCAATCAAGGCGGGGCAGATACGCAGTATTTT. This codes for CSAGNQGGADTQYF.

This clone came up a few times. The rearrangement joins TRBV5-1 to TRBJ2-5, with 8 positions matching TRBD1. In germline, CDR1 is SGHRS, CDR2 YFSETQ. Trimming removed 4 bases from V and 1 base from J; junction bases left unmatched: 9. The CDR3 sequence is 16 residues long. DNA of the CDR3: TGCGCCAGCAGCGGGGGGACAGGAGGACCCCAAGAGACCCAGTACTTC. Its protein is CASSGGTGGPQETQYF.

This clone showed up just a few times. In DNA, the CDR3 is TGTGCCAGCAGCTTGGGGCCGACTAGTAACAATGAGCAGTTCTTC. Translated: CASSLGPTSNNEQFF. This chain joins TRBV5-4 and TRBJ2-1, with a tentative D call TRBD2 (6 bases). The CDR3 totals 15 residues. The V end was cut by 0 bases, the J end by 5 bases, with 12 bases between. Germline loops: CDR1 SGHNT, CDR2 YYREEE (reference sequence).

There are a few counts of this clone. The CDR3 DNA follows: TGTGCCAGCCTACGGACAGGGCAAGAAGGCTACACCTTC. Amino acids: CASLRTGQEGYTF. The chain recombines TRBV7-9 with TRBJ1-2, with TRBD1 matching over 8 bases. This CDR3 is built from 13 residues. The ends lost 8 bases at V and 8 bases at J; junction bases unmatched: 10. Germline CDR1 and CDR2: SEHNR and FQNEAQ (reference sequence).

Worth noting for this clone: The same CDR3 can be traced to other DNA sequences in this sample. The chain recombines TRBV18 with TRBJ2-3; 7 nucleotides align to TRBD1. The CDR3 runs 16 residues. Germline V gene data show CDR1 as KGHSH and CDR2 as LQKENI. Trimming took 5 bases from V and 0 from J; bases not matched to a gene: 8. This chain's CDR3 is CASSVTGVGSTDTQYF. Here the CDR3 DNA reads TGTGCCAGCTCAGTCACAGGGGTTGGTAGCACAGATACGCAGTATTTT. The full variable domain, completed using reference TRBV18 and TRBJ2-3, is NAGVMQNPRHLVRRRGQEARLRCSPMKGHSHVYWYRQLPEEGLKFMVYLQKENIIDESGMPKERFSAEFPKEGPSILRIQQVVRGDSAAYFCASSVTGVGSTDTQYFGPGTRLTVL.

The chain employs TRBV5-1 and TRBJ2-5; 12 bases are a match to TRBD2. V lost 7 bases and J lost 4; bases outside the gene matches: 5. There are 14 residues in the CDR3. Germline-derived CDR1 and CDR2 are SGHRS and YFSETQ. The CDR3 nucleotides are TGCGCCAGCTTTGGACTAGCGGGGCCAGAGACCCAGTACTTC. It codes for CASFGLAGPETQYF. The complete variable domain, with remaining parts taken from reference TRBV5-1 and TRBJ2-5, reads KAGVTQTPRYLIKTRGQQVTLSCSPISGHRSVSWYQQTPGQGLQFLFEYFSETQRNKGNFPGRFSGRQFSNSRSEMNVSTLELGDSALYLCASFGLAGPETQYFGPGTRLLVL.

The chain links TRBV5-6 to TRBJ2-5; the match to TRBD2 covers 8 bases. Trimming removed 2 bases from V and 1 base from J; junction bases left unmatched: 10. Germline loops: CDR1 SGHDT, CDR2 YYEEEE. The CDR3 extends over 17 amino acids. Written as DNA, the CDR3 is TGTGCCAGCAGCTTTGGTACAGGCGGGGGGTTCCAAGAGACCCAGTACTTC. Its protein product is CASSFGTGGGFQETQYF.

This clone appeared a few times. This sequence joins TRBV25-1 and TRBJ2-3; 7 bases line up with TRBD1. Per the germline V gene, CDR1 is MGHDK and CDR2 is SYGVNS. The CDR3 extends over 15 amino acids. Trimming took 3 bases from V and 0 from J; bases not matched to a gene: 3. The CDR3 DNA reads TGTGCCAGCAGTGAGACAGGGTGGAGCACAGATACGCAGTATTTT. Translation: CASSETGWSTDTQYF.

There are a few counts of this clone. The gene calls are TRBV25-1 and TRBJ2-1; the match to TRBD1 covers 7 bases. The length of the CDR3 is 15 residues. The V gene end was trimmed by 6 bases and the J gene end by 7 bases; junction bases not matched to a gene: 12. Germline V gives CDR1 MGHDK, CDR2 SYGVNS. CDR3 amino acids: CASSPTTGAVNEQFF. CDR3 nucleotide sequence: TGTGCCAGCAGCCCCACCACAGGGGCGGTGAATGAGCAGTTCTTC.

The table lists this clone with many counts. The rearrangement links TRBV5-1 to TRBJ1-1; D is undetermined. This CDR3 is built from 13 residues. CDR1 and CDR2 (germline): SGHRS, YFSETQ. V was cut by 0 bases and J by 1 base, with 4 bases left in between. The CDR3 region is CASSLEPNTEAFF. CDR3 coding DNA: TGCGCCAGCAGCTTGGAGCCGAACACTGAAGCTTTCTTT.

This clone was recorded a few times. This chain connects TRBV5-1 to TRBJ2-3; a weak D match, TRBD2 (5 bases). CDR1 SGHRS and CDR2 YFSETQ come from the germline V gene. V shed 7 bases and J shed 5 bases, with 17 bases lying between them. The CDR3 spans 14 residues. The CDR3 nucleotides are TGCGCCAGCGCCAGTGGGCTTGGAGGAGATACGCAGTATTTT. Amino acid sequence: CASASGLGGDTQYF.

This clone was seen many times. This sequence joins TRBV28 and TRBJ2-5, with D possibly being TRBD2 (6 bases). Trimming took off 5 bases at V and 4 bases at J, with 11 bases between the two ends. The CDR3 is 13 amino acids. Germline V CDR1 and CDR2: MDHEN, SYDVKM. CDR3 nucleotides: TGTGCCAGCAGTGACTCGGGGGTAGAGACCCAGTACTTC. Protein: CASSDSGVETQYF. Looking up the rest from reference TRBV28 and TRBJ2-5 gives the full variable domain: DVKVTQSSRYLVKRTGEKVFLECVQDMDHENMFWYRQDPGLGLRLIYFSYDVKMKEKGDIPEGYSVSREKKERFSLILESASTNQTSMYLCASSDSGVETQYFGPGTRLLVL.

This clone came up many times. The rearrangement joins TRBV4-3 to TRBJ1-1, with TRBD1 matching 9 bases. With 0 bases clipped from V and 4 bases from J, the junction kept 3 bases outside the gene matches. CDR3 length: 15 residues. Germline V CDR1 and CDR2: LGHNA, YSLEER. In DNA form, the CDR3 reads TGCGCCAGCAGCCAAGAAGGGACAGGGCTCACTGAAGCTTTCTTT. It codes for CASSQEGTGLTEAFF.

CDR3 in DNA: TGCGCCAGCAGCTTGGACAGTATGAGCACTGAAGCTTTCTTT. Amino acids: CASSLDSMSTEAFF. The gene calls are TRBV5-1 and TRBJ1-1; D is ambiguous. Germline V CDR1 and CDR2: SGHRS, YFSETQ. The CDR3 covers 14 residues. V gave up 0 bases and J gave up 4 bases, with 10 bases separating them.

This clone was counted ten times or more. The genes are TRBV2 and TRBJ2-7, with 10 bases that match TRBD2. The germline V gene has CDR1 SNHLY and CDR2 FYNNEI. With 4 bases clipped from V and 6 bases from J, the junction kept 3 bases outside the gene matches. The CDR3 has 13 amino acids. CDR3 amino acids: CASSAVAGGEQYF. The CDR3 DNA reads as TGTGCCAGCAGTGCTGTAGCGGGAGGCGAGCAGTACTTC.

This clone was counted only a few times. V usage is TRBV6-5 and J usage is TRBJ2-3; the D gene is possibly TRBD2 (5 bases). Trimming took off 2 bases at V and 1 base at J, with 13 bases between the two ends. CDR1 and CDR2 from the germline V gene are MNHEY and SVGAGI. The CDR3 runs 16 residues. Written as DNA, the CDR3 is TGTGCCAGCAGTTACATATTCGGGGTCGGCACAGATACGCAGTATTTT. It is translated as CASSYIFGVGTDTQYF.